This TCR beta chain was identified during a study of shared clonotypes between healthy human individuals. Study results and caveats: Compared with clonotypes that all four donors shared, non-shared clonotypes had lower generation probabilities. Sharing of clonotypes among donors was expected to vary with sequencing depth.

The V gene's germline CDR1 is MRHNA and CDR2 SNTAGT. The V gene end was trimmed by 4 bases and the J gene end by 7 bases; junction bases not matched to a gene: 9. The CDR3 runs 15 residues. Here immunoSEQ multiplex PCR was the method, and the copy in TCRdb shows in-frame clones only, minus some. Of under 650,000 clones detected, 90% to 97% appear once; the ten largest clones hold approximately 0.062%. Points on this clone: Its antigen is not identified.

Only Caucasian adults living in Nashville, Tennessee made up the donor group. Division of CD4+ cells produced a CD45RA+ naive subset and a CD45RA-negative memory subset. The sample was naive CD4+ T cells sorted from blood. The subset: CD45RA+ positively selected. The chain is built from TRBV6-4 and TRBJ1-2, with TRBD1 identical over 10 bases. The clonotype was recovered from a woman aged 25 to 39 in good health. Written as DNA, the CDR3 is TGTGCCAGCAGTGCGGTGGATGGGACAGGGGCTGGCTACACCTTC. Protein sequence: CASSAVDGTGAGYTF.